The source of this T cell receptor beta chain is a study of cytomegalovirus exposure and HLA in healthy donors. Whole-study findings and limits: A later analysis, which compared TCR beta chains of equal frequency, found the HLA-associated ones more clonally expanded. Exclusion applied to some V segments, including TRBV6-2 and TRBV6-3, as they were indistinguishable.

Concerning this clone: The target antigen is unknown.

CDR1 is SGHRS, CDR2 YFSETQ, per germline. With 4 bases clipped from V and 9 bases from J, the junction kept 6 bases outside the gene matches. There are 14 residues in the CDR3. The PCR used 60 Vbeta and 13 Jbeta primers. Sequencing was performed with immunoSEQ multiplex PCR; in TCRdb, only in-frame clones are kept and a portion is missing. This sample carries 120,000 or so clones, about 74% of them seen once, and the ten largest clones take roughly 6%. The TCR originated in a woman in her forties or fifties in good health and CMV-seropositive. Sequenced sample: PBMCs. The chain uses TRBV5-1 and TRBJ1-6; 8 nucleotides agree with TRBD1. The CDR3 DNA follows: TGCGCCAGCAGCCACGCTACAGGGGGTTCACCCCTCCACTTT. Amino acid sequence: CASSHATGGSPLHF.